Listed below are T cell receptor beta chains from one sample, sequenced in a study of CD8+ T cells in alopecia areata. Method: immunoSEQ multiplex PCR; TCRdb's copy keeps in-frame clones and lacks some. The sample carries around 170,000 clones, 40% to 65% recorded once. This specimen consisted of CD8+ T cells sorted from blood, obtained around week 54, from a patient treated with tofacitinib. Source of these receptors: a human donor with alopecia areata. Both conserved end residues are trimmed from each CDR3. Fields, in order: CDR3 protein, J gene, clone size, V gene. Rows give clone size only sometimes, using once, few, many, or a class for an expanded clone.

ASSGGGGADTQY TRBJ2-3 NA TRBV27
ASRFWPSYEQY TRBJ2-7 few TRBV5-1
ASSSDREAGNEQF TRBJ2-1 NA TRBV18
ASTYLGGTDTQY TRBJ2-3 NA TRBV2
ASSRPGQLGYEQY TRBJ2-7 NA TRBV7-9
SVCQGLQAEAF TRBJ1-1 NA TRBV29-1
ASSRRGASTEAF TRBJ1-1 NA TRBV7-9
ASSEGQGSSPLH TRBJ1-6 few TRBV6-1
ASSLTGTIGTEAF TRBJ1-1 NA TRBV5-6
ASSLALGKNNEQF TRBJ2-1 NA TRBV5-1
ASSYTEYNEQF TRBJ2-1 few TRBV19
ASSLDRLSQH TRBJ1-5 NA TRBV7-9
ASSVGSSHEQF TRBJ2-1 once TRBV9
ASSFAGYEQY TRBJ2-7 NA TRBV5-4
ASSYSEGYEQY TRBJ2-7 NA TRBV6-5
AFGWAGGNTIY TRBJ1-3 NA TRBV30
ASRYRESYEQY TRBJ2-7 few TRBV6-1
ATSSWTVQETQY TRBJ2-5 NA TRBV15
ASSPGPVSTDTQY TRBJ2-3 NA TRBV11-2
ASSERAGWNTGELF TRBJ2-2 NA TRBV6-1
ATSLAESSYEQY TRBJ2-7 NA TRBV15
ASSLIRGEETQY TRBJ2-5 NA TRBV4-1
ASSPGLLGTEAF TRBJ1-1 few TRBV11-2
SVVDRGGYNEQF TRBJ2-1 NA TRBV29-1
AWSPGTGLVTEAF TRBJ1-1 NA TRBV30
ASSWGPGEQY TRBJ2-7 few TRBV5-1
ASSLSSGGNEQF TRBJ2-1 NA TRBV19
ASSVAEYQETQY TRBJ2-5 NA TRBV9
ASSQGLAGGPYNEQF TRBJ2-1 NA TRBV4-2
ASTFGGEDTEAF TRBJ1-1 NA TRBV28
AWSLRGGAEAF TRBJ1-1 NA TRBV30
SAGGRESRLYTEAF TRBJ1-1 few TRBV29-1
ASSLITGARRYEQY TRBJ2-7 few TRBV5-1
ASSGQGLSSYNSPLH TRBJ1-6 NA TRBV19
ASSEVGDNKETQY TRBJ2-5 NA TRBV2
AWRGFDTNT TRBJ1-2 NA TRBV30
ASSGDRGGSPLH TRBJ1-6 few TRBV9
AIIGAYEQY TRBJ2-7 NA TRBV30
ASSVVGIEGEKLF TRBJ1-4 NA TRBV9
ASSSGANTEAF TRBJ1-1 NA TRBV5-4
ASSSPSGQLQETQY TRBJ2-5 NA TRBV13
ASSVHGEGTQY TRBJ2-5 NA TRBV9
ASSRGLETQY TRBJ2-5 NA TRBV6-1
ASSMTGSGANVLT TRBJ2-6 NA TRBV5-6
AWTLSGPRSEQF TRBJ2-1 few TRBV30
ASSAGQGSGYT TRBJ1-2 NA TRBV13
ASSPLAGLAGDTQY TRBJ2-3 NA TRBV6-6
SVVGDSGNTIY TRBJ1-3 NA TRBV29-1
SVEDHDGYT TRBJ1-2 NA TRBV29-1
ASSLSVNYGYT TRBJ1-2 NA TRBV27